This passage covers 13 T cell receptor beta chains from one sample sequenced in a study of blood T cell repertoires in COVID-19 (dated by TCRdb to between 2020 and 2021). Library preparation used the immunoSEQ multiplex PCR assay. TCRdb's version of the immuneACCESS table is confined to in-frame rearrangements and falls short of the full clone set. An unresolved V gene accounts for under half of the shortfall where checked; the remainder is of unknown origin. This sample comprises 100,000 to 150,000 clones, around 86% of them detected only once. The ten largest clones take up 10% to 12% of the sample. Sequencing was carried out using peripheral blood. These receptors all come from a woman aged 70-85 years with COVID-19, enrolled during active disease.

This clone was observed once. The gene calls are TRBV7-8 and TRBJ2-5; 7 bases agree with TRBD1. CDR1 and CDR2 (germline): SGHVS, FQNEAQ. Trimming took 8 bases from V and 5 from J; bases not matched to a gene: 14. The CDR3 loop spans 15 amino acids. DNA of the CDR3: TGTGCCAGCCTAGTGACAGGGTTTATCTCGGAGACCCAGTACTTC. Residues: CASLVTGFISETQYF.

This sequence joins TRBV7-9 and TRBJ1-1; D possibly corresponds to TRBD1 (5 bases). The CDR3 covers 17 residues. Germline V gene data show CDR1 as SEHNR and CDR2 as FQNEAQ (reference sequence). Trimming cost V 1 base and J 5 bases, with 20 bases left between them. In DNA, the CDR3 is TGTGCCAGCAGCTTAGGAAAGGCAGTAAGAAGGGGAACTGAAGCTTTCTTT. This codes for CASSLGKAVRRGTEAFF.

CDR3 in DNA: TGTGCCAGCAGCTTAGCGGGGGCTGTTTCCTACGAGCAGTACTTC. Its protein is CASSLAGAVSYEQYF. The chain couples TRBV7-2 to TRBJ2-7; D may be TRBD1 (6 bases). CDR1 is SGHTA and CDR2 is FQGNSA in the germline V gene. There are 15 residues in the CDR3. Trimming removed 0 bases at V and 1 base at J, with 10 bases between. The variable domain in full, with the rest retrieved from reference TRBV7-2 and TRBJ2-7, is GAGVSQSPSNKVTEKGKDVELRCDPISGHTALYWYRQSLGQGLEFLIYFQGNSAPDKSGLPSDRFSAERTGGSVSTLTIQRTQQEDSAVYLCASSLAGAVSYEQYFGPGTRLTVT.

Here the CDR3 DNA reads TGTGCCAGCAGTAGGCGGAGGGACAGGGCAGCTGAGACCCAGTACTTC. This codes for CASSRRRDRAAETQYF. The chain joins TRBV5-6 to TRBJ2-5; 9 bases fit TRBD1. V gave up 5 bases and J gave up 5 bases; unmatched junction bases: 13. This CDR3 comprises 16 residues. Germline CDR1 reads SGHDT; CDR2 reads YYEEEE. Using reference TRBV5-6 and TRBJ2-5 for the parts outside the CDR3, the full variable domain is DAGVTQSPTHLIKTRGQQVTLRCSPKSGHDTVSWYQQALGQGPQFIFQYYEEEERQRGNFPDRFSGHQFPNYSSELNVNALLLGDSALYLCASSRRRDRAAETQYFGPGTRLLVL.

This rearrangement joins TRBV2 to TRBJ2-7; TRBD1 matches at 7 bases. The CDR3 loop spans 14 amino acids. Germline lookup yields CDR1 SNHLY and CDR2 FYNNEI. Germline trimming cut 4 bases from V and 2 bases from J; bases unmatched to any gene: 5. CDR3 amino acids: CASSAQGLTYEQYF. The CDR3 DNA is TGTGCCAGCAGTGCACAGGGGCTAACCTACGAGCAGTACTTC.

The chain combines TRBV30 with TRBJ1-1; D ambiguous. Trimming took 3 bases from V and 0 from J, leaving 8 bases between them. Germline V CDR1 and CDR2: GTSNPN, SVGIG (reference sequence). The CDR3 extends over 13 amino acids. The CDR3 DNA is TGTGCCTGGAGCACAGCCCTGAACACTGAAGCTTTCTTT. The encoded protein is CAWSTALNTEAFF.

V is TRBV27 and J is TRBJ2-3, with 9 bases that match TRBD2. The CDR3 is 15 amino acids. The germline CDR1 and CDR2 sequences are MNHEY and SMNVEV (reference sequence). Trimming at V came to 6 bases and at J to 3 bases, leaving 7 bases not matched to a gene. The CDR3 is CASSPGLASTDTQYF. Written as DNA, the CDR3 is TGTGCCAGCAGCCCCGGACTAGCGTCGACAGATACGCAGTATTTT.

The rearrangement uses TRBV5-1 and TRBJ2-1; 10 nucleotides align to TRBD2. The CDR3 runs to 15 residues. V was pared by 4 bases and J by 2 bases, with 3 bases of the junction left unmatched. Germline V gene sequence: CDR1 SGHRS, CDR2 YFSETQ. The CDR3 loop is CASSQSGGAYNEQFF. DNA of the CDR3: TGCGCCAGCAGCCAAAGCGGGGGGGCCTACAATGAGCAGTTCTTC.

The chain links TRBV5-6 to TRBJ1-5; D is unclear. The CDR3 has 14 residues. Germline assignment: CDR1 SGHDT and CDR2 YYEEEE. The V end lost 6 bases, the J end lost 2 bases, and 12 bases lay between the germline ends. CDR3 bases: TGTGCCAGCACCGCCTACCCCGGCAATCAGCCCCAGCATTTT. It specifies CASTAYPGNQPQHF.

This rearrangement joins TRBV3-1 (or the pseudogene TRBV3-2) to TRBJ2-7; perhaps TRBD2 as D (6 bases). The CDR3 runs to 16 residues. Germline CDR1 is LGHDT and CDR2 is YNNKEL (reference sequence). V was trimmed by 6 bases and J by 6 bases, leaving 24 bases between them. CDR3 region: CASSPYSGLGTVEQYF. Here the CDR3 DNA reads TGTGCCAGCAGTCCCTACTCGGGACTGGGGACGGTCGAGCAGTACTTC.

V gene TRBV29-1 combines with J gene TRBJ2-5; possibly TRBD1 for D (5 bases). The CDR3 loop spans 12 amino acids. V was cut by 7 bases and J by 5 bases, with 14 bases left in between. Per the germline V gene, CDR1 is SQVTM and CDR2 is ANQGSEA. The CDR3 nucleotides read TGCAGCGCCAATCCAGGGCAGGAGACCCAGTACTTC. Translated: CSANPGQETQYF.

This clone was seen just once. This rearrangement joins TRBV4-1 to TRBJ1-1; tentatively, D is TRBD1 (6 bases). Germline V CDR1 and CDR2: MGHRA, YSYEKL. The germline V and J ends were trimmed by 4 bases and 4 bases, with 16 bases remaining between them. The CDR3 sequence is 15 residues long. In DNA form, the CDR3 reads TGCGCCAGCAGCCTACGGGAGGGGGTGGGCACTGAAGCTTTCTTT. This encodes CASSLREGVGTEAFF.

The chain links TRBV28 to TRBJ2-7; D is perhaps TRBD2 (7 bases). This CDR3 has 16 amino acids. Trimming removed 6 bases from V and 6 bases from J, with 24 bases in between. Germline V CDR1 and CDR2: MDHEN, SYDVKM. CDR3 coding DNA: TGTGCCAGCAGCAGAAGGGGGGGGCCCTTATTGGGCGAGCAGTACTTC. Protein sequence: CASSRRGGPLLGEQYF.